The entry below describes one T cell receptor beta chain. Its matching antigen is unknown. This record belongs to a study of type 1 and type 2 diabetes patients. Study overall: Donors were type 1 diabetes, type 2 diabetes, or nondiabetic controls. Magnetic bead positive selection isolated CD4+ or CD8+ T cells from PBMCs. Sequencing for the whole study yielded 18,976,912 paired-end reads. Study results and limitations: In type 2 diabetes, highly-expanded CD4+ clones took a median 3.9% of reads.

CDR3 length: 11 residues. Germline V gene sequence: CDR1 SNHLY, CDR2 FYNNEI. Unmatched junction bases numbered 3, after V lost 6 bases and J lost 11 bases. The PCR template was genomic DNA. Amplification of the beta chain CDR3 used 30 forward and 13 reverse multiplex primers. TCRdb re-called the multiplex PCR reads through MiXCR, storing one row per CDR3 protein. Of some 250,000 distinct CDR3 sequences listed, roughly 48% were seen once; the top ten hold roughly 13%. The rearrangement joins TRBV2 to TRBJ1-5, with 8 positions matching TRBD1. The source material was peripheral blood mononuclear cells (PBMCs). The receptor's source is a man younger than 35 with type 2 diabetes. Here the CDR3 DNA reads TGTGCCAGCAGCACGACAGGGGCCCAGCATTTT. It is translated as CASSTTGAQHF.